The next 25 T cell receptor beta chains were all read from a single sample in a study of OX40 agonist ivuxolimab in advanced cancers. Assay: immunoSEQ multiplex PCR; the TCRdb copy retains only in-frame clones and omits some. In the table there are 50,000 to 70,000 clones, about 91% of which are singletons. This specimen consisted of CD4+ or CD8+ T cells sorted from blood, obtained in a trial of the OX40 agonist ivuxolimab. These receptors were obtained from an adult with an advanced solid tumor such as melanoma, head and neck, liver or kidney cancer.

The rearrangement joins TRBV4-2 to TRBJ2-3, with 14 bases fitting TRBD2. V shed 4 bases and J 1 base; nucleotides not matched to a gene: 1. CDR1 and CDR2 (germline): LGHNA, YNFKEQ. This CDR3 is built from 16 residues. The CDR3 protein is CASSLGLAGGTDTQYF. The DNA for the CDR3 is TGTGCCAGCAGCCTGGGACTAGCGGGAGGCACAGATACGCAGTATTTT.

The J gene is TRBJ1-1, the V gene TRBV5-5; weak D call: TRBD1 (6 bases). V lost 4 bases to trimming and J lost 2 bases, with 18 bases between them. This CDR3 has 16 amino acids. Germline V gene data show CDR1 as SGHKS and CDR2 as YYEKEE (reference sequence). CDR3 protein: CASSPLGAGKNTEAFF. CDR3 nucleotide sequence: TGTGCCAGCAGCCCGTTGGGGGCGGGTAAAAACACTGAAGCTTTCTTT.

This chain's CDR3 is CASSPYRTSGTQETQYF. In nucleotides, the CDR3 is TGTGCCAGCTCACCTTACCGGACTAGCGGGACCCAAGAGACCCAGTACTTC. This chain uses TRBV18 with TRBJ2-5, with 12 positions matching TRBD2. The J segment lost 1 base and the V segment lost 3 bases, leaving 6 bases of the junction unmatched. This CDR3 spans 17 amino acids. The germline V gene has CDR1 KGHSH and CDR2 LQKENI.

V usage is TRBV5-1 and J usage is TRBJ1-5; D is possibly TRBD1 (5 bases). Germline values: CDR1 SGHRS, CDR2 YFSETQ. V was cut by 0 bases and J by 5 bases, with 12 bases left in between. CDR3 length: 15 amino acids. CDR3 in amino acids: CASSLGAGRDQPQHF. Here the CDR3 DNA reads TGCGCCAGCAGCTTGGGGGCAGGGAGGGATCAGCCCCAGCATTTT.

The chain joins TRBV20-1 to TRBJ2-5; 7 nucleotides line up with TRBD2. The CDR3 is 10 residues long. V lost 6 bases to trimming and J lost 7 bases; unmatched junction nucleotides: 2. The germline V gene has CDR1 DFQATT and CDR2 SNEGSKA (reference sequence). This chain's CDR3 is CSAGRGTQYF. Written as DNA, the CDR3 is TGCAGTGCAGGGAGGGGGACCCAGTACTTC.

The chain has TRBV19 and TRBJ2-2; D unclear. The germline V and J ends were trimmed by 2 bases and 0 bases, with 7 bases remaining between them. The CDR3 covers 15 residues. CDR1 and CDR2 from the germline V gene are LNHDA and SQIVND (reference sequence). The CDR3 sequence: CASSIIAANTGELFF. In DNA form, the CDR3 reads TGTGCCAGTAGTATAATTGCGGCGAACACCGGGGAGCTGTTTTTT.

This chain's CDR3 is CASTPGSGRSNEQFF. The CDR3 DNA follows: TGTGCCAGTACCCCCGGTAGCGGGAGGTCCAATGAGCAGTTCTTC. The gene calls are TRBV19 and TRBJ2-1; 10 bases are shared with TRBD2. The CDR3 contains 15 residues. V shed 7 bases, J shed 6 bases, and the junction held 9 bases outside the gene matches. CDR1 is LNHDA, CDR2 SQIVND, per germline (reference sequence).

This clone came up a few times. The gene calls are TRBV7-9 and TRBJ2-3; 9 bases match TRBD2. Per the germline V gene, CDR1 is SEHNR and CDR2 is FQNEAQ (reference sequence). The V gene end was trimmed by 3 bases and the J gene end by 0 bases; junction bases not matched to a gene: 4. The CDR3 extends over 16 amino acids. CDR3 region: CASSLGLAFSTDTQYF. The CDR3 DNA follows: TGTGCCAGCAGCTTGGGACTAGCTTTTAGCACAGATACGCAGTATTTT.

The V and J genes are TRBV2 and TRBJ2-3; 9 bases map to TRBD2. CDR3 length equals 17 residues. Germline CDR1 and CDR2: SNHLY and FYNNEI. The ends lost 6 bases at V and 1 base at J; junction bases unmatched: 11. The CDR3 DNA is TGTGCCAGCAGAGATTTCCGGACTAGCGTTGGCACAGATACGCAGTATTTT. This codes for CASRDFRTSVGTDTQYF.

CDR3 DNA sequence: TGTGCCAGCAGCTTAGGGGTTTTCTCCCCCTACGAGCAGTACTTC. Translating gives CASSLGVFSPYEQYF. The V and J genes are TRBV11-2 and TRBJ2-7; D uncertain. There are 15 residues in the CDR3. Germline CDR1 SGHAT, CDR2 FQNNGV. Trimming removed 1 base at V and 2 bases at J, with 12 bases between.

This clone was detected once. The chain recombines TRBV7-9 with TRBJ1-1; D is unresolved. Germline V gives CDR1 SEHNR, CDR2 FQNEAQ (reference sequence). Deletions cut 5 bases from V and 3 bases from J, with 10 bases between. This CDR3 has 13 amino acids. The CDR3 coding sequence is TGTGCCAGCAGCCCTCAGGAGGACACTGAAGCTTTCTTT. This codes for CASSPQEDTEAFF.

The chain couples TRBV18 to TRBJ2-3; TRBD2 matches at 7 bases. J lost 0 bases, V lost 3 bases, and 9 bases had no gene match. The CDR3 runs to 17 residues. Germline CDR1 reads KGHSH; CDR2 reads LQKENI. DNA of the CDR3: TGTGCCAGCTCACCGGTCCCAAGCGGGACGAGCACAGATACGCAGTATTTT. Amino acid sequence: CASSPVPSGTSTDTQYF.

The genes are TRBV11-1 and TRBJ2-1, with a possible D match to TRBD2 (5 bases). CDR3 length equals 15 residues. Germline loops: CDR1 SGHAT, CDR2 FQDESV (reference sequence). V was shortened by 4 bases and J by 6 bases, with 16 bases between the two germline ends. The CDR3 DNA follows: TGTGCCAGCAGCTCCCCGGGTTCGGGGTCCAATGAGCAGTTCTTC. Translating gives CASSSPGSGSNEQFF.

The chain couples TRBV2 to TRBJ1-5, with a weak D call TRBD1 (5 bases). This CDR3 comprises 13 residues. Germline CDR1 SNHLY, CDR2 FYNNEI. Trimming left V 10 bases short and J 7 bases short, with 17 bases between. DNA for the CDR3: TGTGCCACCCGGGGAGGGACGACGCAGCCCCAGCATTTT. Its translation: CATRGGTTQPQHF.

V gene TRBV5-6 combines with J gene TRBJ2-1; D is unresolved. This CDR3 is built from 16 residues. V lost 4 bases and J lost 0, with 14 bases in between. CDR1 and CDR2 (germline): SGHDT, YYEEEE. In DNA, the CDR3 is TGTGCCAGCAGCCGCATTGCTCTGAGCTCCTACAATGAGCAGTTCTTC. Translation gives CASSRIALSSYNEQFF.

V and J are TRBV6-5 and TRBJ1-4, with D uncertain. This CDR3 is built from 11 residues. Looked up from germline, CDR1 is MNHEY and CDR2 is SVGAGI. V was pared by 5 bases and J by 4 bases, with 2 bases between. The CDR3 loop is CASSSNEKLFF. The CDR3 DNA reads TGTGCCAGCAGTAGTAATGAAAAACTGTTTTTT.

CDR3 sequence: CASSLVGGHYNEQFF. The CDR3 nucleotides are TGTGCCAGCAGCTTAGTGGGGGGGCACTACAATGAGCAGTTCTTC. The J gene is TRBJ2-1, the V gene TRBV7-8; tentatively, D is TRBD2 (7 bases). This CDR3 has 15 residues. Trimming stripped 1 base from V and 3 bases from J, with 10 bases between. In germline, CDR1 is SGHVS, CDR2 FQNEAQ.

The CDR3: CASSYSRPPNTEAFF. Here the CDR3 DNA reads TGTGCCAGCAGTTACTCTCGCCCGCCGAACACTGAAGCTTTCTTT. The rearrangement uses TRBV6-5 and TRBJ1-1; D uncertain. Germline V gives CDR1 MNHEY, CDR2 SVGAGI. V shed 0 bases and J shed 1 base, with 9 bases lying between them. This CDR3 has 15 residues.

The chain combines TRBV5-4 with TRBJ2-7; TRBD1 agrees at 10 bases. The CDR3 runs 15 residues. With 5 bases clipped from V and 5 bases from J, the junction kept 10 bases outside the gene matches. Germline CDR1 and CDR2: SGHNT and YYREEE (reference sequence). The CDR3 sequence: CASRQGQGRLDEQYF. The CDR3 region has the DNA TGTGCCAGCAGACAGGGACAGGGGAGGTTGGACGAGCAGTACTTC.

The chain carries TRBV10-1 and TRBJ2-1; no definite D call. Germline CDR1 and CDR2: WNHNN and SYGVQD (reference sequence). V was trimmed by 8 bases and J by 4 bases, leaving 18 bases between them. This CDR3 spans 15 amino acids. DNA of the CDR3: TGCGCCAGCCAAAGGGCGGCTGTAAAGTACAATGAGCAGTTCTTC. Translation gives CASQRAAVKYNEQFF.

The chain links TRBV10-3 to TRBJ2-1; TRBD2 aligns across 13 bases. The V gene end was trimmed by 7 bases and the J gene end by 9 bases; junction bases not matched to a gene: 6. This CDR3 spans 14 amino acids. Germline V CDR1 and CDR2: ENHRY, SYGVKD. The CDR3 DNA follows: TGTGCCATCACCGGGACTAGCGGGAAGACTGAGCAGTTCTTC. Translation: CAITGTSGKTEQFF.

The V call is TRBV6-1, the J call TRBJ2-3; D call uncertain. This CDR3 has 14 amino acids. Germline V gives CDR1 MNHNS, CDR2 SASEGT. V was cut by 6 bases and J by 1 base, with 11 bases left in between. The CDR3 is CASRESRGTDTQYF. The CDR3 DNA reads TGTGCCAGCAGAGAGTCACGGGGCACAGATACGCAGTATTTT.

This chain's CDR3 is CASRRQGGSSYEQYF. Here the CDR3 DNA reads TGTGCCAGCAGACGACAGGGGGGGAGCTCCTACGAGCAGTACTTC. The chain uses TRBV2 and TRBJ2-7, with TRBD1 matching 9 bases. The CDR3 has 15 amino acids. Germline V gives CDR1 SNHLY, CDR2 FYNNEI. Trimming took 6 bases from V and 0 from J; bases not matched to a gene: 6.

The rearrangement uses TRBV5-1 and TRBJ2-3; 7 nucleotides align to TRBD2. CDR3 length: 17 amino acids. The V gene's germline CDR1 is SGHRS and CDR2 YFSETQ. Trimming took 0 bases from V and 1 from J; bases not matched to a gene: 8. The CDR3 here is CASSLGYGLAGTDTQYF. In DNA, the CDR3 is TGCGCCAGCAGCTTGGGTTATGGCCTAGCGGGCACAGATACGCAGTATTTT. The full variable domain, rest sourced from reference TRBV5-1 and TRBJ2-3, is KAGVTQTPRYLIKTRGQQVTLSCSPISGHRSVSWYQQTPGQGLQFLFEYFSETQRNKGNFPGRFSGRQFSNSRSEMNVSTLELGDSALYLCASSLGYGLAGTDTQYFGPGTRLTVL.

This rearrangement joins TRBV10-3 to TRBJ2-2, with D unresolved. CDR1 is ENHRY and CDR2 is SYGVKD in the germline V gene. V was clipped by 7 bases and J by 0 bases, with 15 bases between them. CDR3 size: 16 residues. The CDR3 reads CAIKTRVGTNTGELFF. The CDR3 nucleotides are TGTGCCATCAAAACAAGGGTAGGAACGAACACCGGGGAGCTGTTTTTT.